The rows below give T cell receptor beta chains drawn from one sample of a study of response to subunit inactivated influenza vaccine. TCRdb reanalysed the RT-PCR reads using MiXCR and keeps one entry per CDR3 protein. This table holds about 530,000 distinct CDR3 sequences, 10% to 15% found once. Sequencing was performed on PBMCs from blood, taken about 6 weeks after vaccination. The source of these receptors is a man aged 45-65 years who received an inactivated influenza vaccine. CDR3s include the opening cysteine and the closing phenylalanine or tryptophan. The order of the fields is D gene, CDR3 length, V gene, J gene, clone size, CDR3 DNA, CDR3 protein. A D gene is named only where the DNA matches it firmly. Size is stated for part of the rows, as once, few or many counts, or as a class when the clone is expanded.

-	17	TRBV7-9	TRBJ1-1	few	TGTGCCAGCACCCCCGGCGGTTCACCTGGCCTGAACACTGAAGCTTTCTTT	CASTPGGSPGLNTEAFF
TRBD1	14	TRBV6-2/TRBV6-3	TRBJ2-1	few	TGTGCCAGCAAATCCGGGACAGTATACAATGAGCAGTTCTTC	CASKSGTVYNEQFF
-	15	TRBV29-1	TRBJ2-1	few	TGCAGCGTTGAAGAGGGTGGGACCCGCTACAATGAGCAGTTCTTC	CSVEEGGTRYNEQFF
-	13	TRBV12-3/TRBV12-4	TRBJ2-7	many	TGTGCCAGCAGTTCTACAGCCTCCTACGAGCAGTACTTC	CASSSTASYEQYF
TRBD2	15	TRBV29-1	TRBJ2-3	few	TGCAGCGTTGAAGAACTAGCGAAACACACAGATACGCAGTATTTT	CSVEELAKHTDTQYF
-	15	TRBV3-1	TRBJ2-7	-	TGTGCCAGCAGCCACAAACATACCCATACTAGGGAGCAGTACTTC	CASSHKHTHTREQYF
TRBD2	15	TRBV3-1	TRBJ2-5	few	TGTGCCAGCAGCCAACCTACTAGCGCCGGAGAGACCCAGTACTTC	CASSQPTSAGETQYF
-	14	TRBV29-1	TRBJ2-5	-	TGCAGCGTTGGGGGCGGCAGAGTCCAAGAGACCCAGTACTTC	CSVGGGRVQETQYF
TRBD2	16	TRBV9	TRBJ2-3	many	TGTGCCAGCAGCGTAGGGGCTAGCGGTAGCACAGATACGCAGTATTTT	CASSVGASGSTDTQYF
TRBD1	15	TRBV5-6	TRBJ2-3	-	TGTGCCAGCAGCTTTGGGACAGGAAATATTCGTACGCAGTATTTT	CASSFGTGNIRTQYF
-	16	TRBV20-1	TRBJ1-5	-	TGCAGTGCTAGACCCCCAGGGGCCGCACGTACACAGCCCCAGCATTTT	CSARPPGAARTQPQHF
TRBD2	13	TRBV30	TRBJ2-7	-	TGTGCCTGGAGTCAGGGAGGGACTGCGAAGCAGTACTTC	CAWSQGGTAKQYF
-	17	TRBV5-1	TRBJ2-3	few	TGCGCCAGCAGCTTGGTCAAAAGGGGGACTCTCACAGATACGCAGTATTTT	CASSLVKRGTLTDTQYF
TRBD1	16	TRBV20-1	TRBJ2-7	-	TGCTGTGCTAAAAATATTTATAGGGACAGATCCTACGAGCAGTACTTC	CCAKNIYRDRSYEQYF
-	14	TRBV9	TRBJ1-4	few	TGTGCCAGCACCGGGGGCGGGTTAGGTGAAAAACTGTTTTTT	CASTGGGLGEKLFF
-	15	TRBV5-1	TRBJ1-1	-	TGCGCCAGCAGCTTGGGACTGGAACGACGATCTGAAGCTTTCTTT	CASSLGLERRSEAFF
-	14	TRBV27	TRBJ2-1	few	TGTGCCAGCAGTTTGGGGGGCCCGTGGAATGAGCAGTTCTTC	CASSLGGPWNEQFF
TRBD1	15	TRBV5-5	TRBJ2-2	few	TGTGCCAGCAGCACAGACAGGGGGCGTACCGGGGAGCTGTTTTTT	CASSTDRGRTGELFF
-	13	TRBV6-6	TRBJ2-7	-	TGTGCCAGCAGTAGCCCGGTTAACTACGAGCAGTACTTC	CASSSPVNYEQYF
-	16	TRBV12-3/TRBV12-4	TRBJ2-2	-	TGTGCCAGCAGTTGGGGCGGGACAAAGAACACCGGGGAGCTGTTTTTT	CASSWGGTKNTGELFF
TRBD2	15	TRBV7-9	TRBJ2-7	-	TGTGCCAGCAGCCAAGGACTAGCGGGAGAGGGCGAGCAGTACTTC	CASSQGLAGEGEQYF
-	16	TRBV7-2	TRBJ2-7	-	TGTGCCAGCAGCGCGCGCTTGGACAGCTTCTCCTACGAGCAGTACTTC	CASSARLDSFSYEQYF
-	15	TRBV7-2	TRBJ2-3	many	TGTGCCAGCAGCCTGGGGAACACGGAGGCAGATACGCAGTATTTT	CASSLGNTEADTQYF
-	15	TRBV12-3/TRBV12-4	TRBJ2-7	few	TGTGCCAGCAGTTTAATGGTCCAGGGGACCAGCGAGCAGTACTTC	CASSLMVQGTSEQYF
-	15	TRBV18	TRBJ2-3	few	TGTGCCAGCTCACCCGGTAATCCTAGCACAGATACGCAGTATTTT	CASSPGNPSTDTQYF
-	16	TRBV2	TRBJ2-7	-	TGTGCCAGCAGTGGAGTATGGCAGGGTTCGACTTACGAGCAGTACTTC	CASSGVWQGSTYEQYF
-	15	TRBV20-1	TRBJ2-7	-	TGCAGTGCTAGAGACCCCATACAGCCCTCCTACGAGCAGTACTTC	CSARDPIQPSYEQYF
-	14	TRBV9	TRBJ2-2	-	TGTGCCAGCAGCCCCCGTGGGAACACCGGGGAGCTGTTTTTT	CASSPRGNTGELFF
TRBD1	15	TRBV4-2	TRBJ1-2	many	TGTGCCAGCAGCCAACAGACAGGGTACGGGGATGGCTACACCTTC	CASSQQTGYGDGYTF
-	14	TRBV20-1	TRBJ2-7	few	TGCAGTGCCTCCCGGGGGGCACACTCCTACGAGCAGTACTTC	CSASRGAHSYEQYF
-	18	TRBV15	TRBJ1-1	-	TGTGCCACCAGTGGAGGAGGGGGGCTAGGCAGGGCGAACACTGAAGCTTTCTTT	CATSGGGGLGRANTEAFF
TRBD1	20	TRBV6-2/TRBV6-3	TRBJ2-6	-	TGTGCCAGTACTGCGAACTGGGGACAGCCTGCTACCTCTGGGGCCAACGTCCTGACTTTC	CASTANWGQPATSGANVLTF
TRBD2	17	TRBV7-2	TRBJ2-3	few	TGTGCCAGCAGCTTAGCGCAAAGCGGGAGGACCCCAGATACGCAGTATTTT	CASSLAQSGRTPDTQYF
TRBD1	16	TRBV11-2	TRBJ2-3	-	TGTGCCAGCAGCCGAGGACAGGGAAGAGGAACAGATACGCAGTATTTT	CASSRGQGRGTDTQYF
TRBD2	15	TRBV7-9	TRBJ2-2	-	TGTGCCAGCAGCAGGGCCAGCGGGAATACCGGGGAGCTGTTTTTT	CASSRASGNTGELFF
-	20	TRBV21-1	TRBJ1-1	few	TGTGCCAGCAGCAAAAATTGGACAGGGGAAGTAGAAAGAGCCTGCACTGAAGCTTTCTTT	CASSKNWTGEVERACTEAFF
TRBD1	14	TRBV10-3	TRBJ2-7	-	TGTGCCATCAGAACAGACAGGGAGAGATACGAGCAGTACTTC	CAIRTDRERYEQYF
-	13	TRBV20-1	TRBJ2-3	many	TGCAGTGCTAGGGGGAGGAACACAGATACGCAGTATTTT	CSARGRNTDTQYF
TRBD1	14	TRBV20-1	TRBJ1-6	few	TGCAGTGACAGGGGTTTTGGTGAAAATTCACCCCTCCACTTT	CSDRGFGENSPLHF
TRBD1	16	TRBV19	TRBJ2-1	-	TGTGCCAGTAGTATAGGAGCCGGGACAGGGTACAATGAGCAGTTCTTC	CASSIGAGTGYNEQFF
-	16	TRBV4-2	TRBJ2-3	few	TGTGCCAGCAGCCCTTTACAGGACTCACGCACAGATACGCAGTATTTT	CASSPLQDSRTDTQYF
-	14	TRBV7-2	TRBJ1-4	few	TGTGCCAGCAGCTTCGGAAGGGCAAATGAAAAACTGTTTTTT	CASSFGRANEKLFF